The 21 T cell receptor beta chains in this list originate from one sample, sequenced in a study of post-analysis software for immune sequencing data (dated by TCRdb to about 2015). Study-wide findings and limitations: Significantly higher frequencies in patients than in controls were found for about five TRBV segments, including TRBV5-6, TRBV5-1 and TRBV20-1.

The library came from PCR. Sequencer: Illumina HiSeq 2500. Unique molecular identifiers were incorporated into TCR beta cDNA libraries to reduce PCR and sequencing biases. In-frame beta chains were kept once TCRdb had trimmed the public reads at Q25 with fastp and called clones with MiXCR. Each entry is one CDR3 protein sequence, shown with its most common DNA and genes. In this sample the table shows roughly 800,000 distinct CDR3 sequences, 46% of which occur a single time. 4.9% of the sample belongs to the ten largest clones. These receptors have no identified antigens. The material sequenced was blood. All receptors derive from a girl under 18 with multiple sclerosis.

V and J are TRBV7-8 and TRBJ2-7, with D perhaps TRBD2 (6 bases). V was shortened by 1 base and J by 5 bases, with 12 bases between the two germline ends. The CDR3 sequence is 14 residues long. Germline CDR1 SGHVS, CDR2 FQNEAQ. CDR3 in amino acids: CASSLGGRIDEQYF. CDR3 bases: TGTGCCAGCAGCTTAGGAGGGAGGATCGACGAGCAGTACTTC.

This clonotype has just a few counts. V and J are TRBV10-3 and TRBJ2-1; a weak D match, TRBD2 (5 bases). CDR3 length: 13 residues. Between the trimmed V and J ends, which lost 3 bases and 12 bases, there was a span of 15 bases. Per germline, CDR1 ENHRY and CDR2 SYGVKD. As DNA, the CDR3 is TGTGCCATCAGTGACTATGAGCGGCATGGGCAGTTCTTC. Its protein is CAISDYERHGQFF.

J is TRBJ2-6 and V is TRBV7-9; the D gene could be TRBD1 or TRBD2 (5 bases each). This CDR3 is 16 amino acids long. Germline values: CDR1 SEHNR, CDR2 FQNEAQ (reference sequence). CDR3 coding DNA: TGTGCTAGCTTTGGGGGATCCCTCTCTGGGGCCAACGTCCTGACTTTC. It translates to CASFGGSLSGANVLTF.

The chain recombines TRBV3-1 with TRBJ1-2; D is undetermined. The CDR3 length is 14 residues. V lost 0 bases to trimming and J lost 1 base, with 6 bases between them. The V gene's germline CDR1 is LGHDT and CDR2 YNNKEL (reference sequence). CDR3 nucleotides: TGTGCCAGCAGCCAAGATGGGAGTAACTATGGCTACACCTTC. It codes for CASSQDGSNYGYTF.

The CDR3 DNA follows: TGTGCCAGCTCACCTTTGGGGTTCCAAGAGACCCAGTACTTC. Amino acids: CASSPLGFQETQYF. The chain couples TRBV18 to TRBJ2-5, with D unresolved. V was cut by 3 bases and J by 1 base, with 9 bases left in between. The CDR3 spans 14 residues. The germline CDR1 and CDR2 sequences are KGHSH and LQKENI.

The chain links TRBV5-1 to TRBJ2-3; D is possibly TRBD1 (6 bases). The CDR3 totals 14 residues. Trimming removed 5 bases at V and 0 bases at J, with 10 bases between. Germline V gives CDR1 SGHRS, CDR2 YFSETQ. CDR3 sequence (DNA): TGCGCCAGCAGGTCAGGGGCTAGCACAGATACGCAGTATTTT. Amino acids: CASRSGASTDTQYF.

The rearrangement uses TRBV4-1 and TRBJ2-1; a possible D gene is TRBD2 (6 bases). The germline V gene encodes CDR1 MGHRA and CDR2 YSYEKL. This CDR3 spans 15 amino acids. The V gene lost 4 bases and the J gene lost 6 bases, with 16 bases spanning the gap. CDR3 nucleotide sequence: TGCGCCAGCAGCCGCGGGATGGTAGTTGGCAATGAGCAGTTCTTC. It yields the protein CASSRGMVVGNEQFF.

Worth noting for this clonotype: The junction differs from germline at one of its ends, possibly a read error. This rearrangement joins TRBV5-1 to TRBJ2-7; 7 nucleotides align to TRBD1. The germline CDR1 and CDR2 sequences are SGHRS and YFSETQ. The length of the CDR3 is 14 residues. Written as DNA, the CDR3 is TGTGCCAGCAGCTTAGAGGCAGGGGGCTACGAGCAGTACTTC. Translating gives CASSLEAGGYEQYF.

The rearrangement links TRBV7-2 to TRBJ2-7; a possible D gene is TRBD1 (6 bases). The germline gives CDR1 SGHTA, CDR2 FQGNSA. The CDR3 is 14 amino acids. The V and J ends lost 11 bases and 7 bases respectively, with 24 bases between them. CDR3 nucleotides: TGTGCCTGGAGTGTAGGGGGAGACCTTGGGGAGCAGTACTTC. Its translation is CAWSVGGDLGEQYF.

This clonotype was found once. The chain recombines TRBV13 with TRBJ2-4; no definite D call. TRBJ2-7 matches the DNA end more closely, so the J call is doubtful. Germline loops: CDR1 PRHDT, CDR2 FYEKMQ (reference sequence). The CDR3 contains 15 residues. CDR3 loop: CASSPTVGLIYEQYF. The CDR3 DNA sequence: TGTGCCAGCAGCCCGACGGTAGGCCTAATCTACGAGCAGTACTTC.

J is TRBJ2-7 and V is TRBV6-5; 8 bases fit TRBD1. The CDR3 is 16 residues long. Germline assignment: CDR1 MNHEY and CDR2 SVGAGI. Unmatched junction bases numbered 12, after V lost 6 bases and J lost 2 bases. The CDR3 is CASSPGQGNMAYEQYF. CDR3 nucleotide sequence: TGTGCCAGCAGCCCAGGACAGGGAAATATGGCCTACGAGCAGTACTTC.

The rearrangement uses TRBV6-2 or TRBV6-3 and TRBJ1-5; perhaps TRBD1 as D (6 bases). Per the germline V gene, CDR1 is MNHEY and CDR2 is SVGEGT. Trimming cost V 5 bases and J 4 bases, with 15 bases left between them. The CDR3 contains 15 residues. CDR3 region: CASSPDSALNQPQHF. CDR3 sequence (DNA): TGTGCCAGCAGTCCGGACAGCGCCTTAAATCAGCCCCAGCATTTT.

This chain joins TRBV3-1 and TRBJ2-5, with 10 bases aligning to TRBD1. CDR3 length equals 16 residues. Germline V gene data show CDR1 as LGHDT and CDR2 as YNNKEL (reference sequence). J lost 5 bases, V lost 1 base, and 7 bases had no gene match. The CDR3 DNA is TGTGCCAGCAGCCAAGGTCGGACAGGGGGTTGGGAGACCCAGTACTTC. It yields the protein CASSQGRTGGWETQYF.

The CDR3 here is CASSEGTDYYEQYF. In nucleotides, the CDR3 is TGTGCCAGCTCCGAGGGGACGGACTACTACGAGCAGTACTTC. The chain carries TRBV18 and TRBJ2-5, with D possibly TRBD2 on 6 matching bases. The J call is in doubt because the DNA end fits TRBJ2-7 better. CDR3 length equals 14 residues. Germline CDR1 is KGHSH and CDR2 is LQKENI.

In its sample, this clonotype was seen a few times. The chain couples TRBV7-2 to TRBJ2-7, with TRBD1 matching 10 bases. The J call may be in error: the DNA end matches TRBJ2-5 better. The CDR3 runs to 13 residues. The germline CDR1 and CDR2 sequences are SGHTA and FQGNSA. CDR3 nucleotides: TGTGCCAGCAGCGGACAGGGGGAGGAGACCCAGTACTTC. It translates to CASSGQGEETQYF.

This sequence joins TRBV12-3 or TRBV12-4 and TRBJ2-1, with 10 bases lining up with TRBD2. The V and J ends lost 3 bases and 7 bases, in that order; junction bases with no gene match: 12. The CDR3 is made up of 17 amino acids. This CDR3 is CASSLGLAGVARNEQFF. For the CDR3, the DNA is TGTGCCAGCAGTTTGGGGCTAGCGGGAGTCGCTCGGAATGAGCAGTTCTTC.

The rearrangement links TRBV28 to TRBJ1-6; TRBD1 matches at 9 bases. The V gene's germline CDR1 is MDHEN and CDR2 SYDVKM. The ends lost 8 bases at V and 9 bases at J; junction bases unmatched: 5. The CDR3 is made up of 13 amino acids. The CDR3 region has the DNA TGTGCCAGCGCGGGACAGGGAATTTCACCCCTCCACTTT. Protein product: CASAGQGISPLHF. The whole variable domain, filled in from reference TRBV28 and TRBJ1-6, reads DVKVTQSSRYLVKRTGEKVFLECVQDMDHENMFWYRQDPGLGLRLIYFSYDVKMKEKGDIPEGYSVSREKKERFSLILESASTNQTSMYLCASAGQGISPLHFGNGTRLTVT.

This chain's CDR3 is CASSLQGGLGGNYGYTF. The CDR3 DNA follows: TGTGCCAGCAGCCTCCAGGGGGGGTTGGGGGGTAACTATGGCTACACCTTC. The chain links TRBV7-2 to TRBJ1-2; 7 nucleotides align to TRBD1. Trimming took 5 bases from V and 1 from J; bases not matched to a gene: 13. Germline V gives CDR1 SGHTA, CDR2 FQGNSA. This CDR3 region has 17 residues.

This clonotype was seen only a few times. This may arise from a read error, as a much more abundant clone is one base away. V is TRBV20-1 and J is TRBJ2-1; 10 nucleotides match TRBD2. V dropped 6 bases and J dropped 2; count of bases not matched to a gene: 7. The CDR3 extends over 15 amino acids. The germline V gene encodes CDR1 DFQATT and CDR2 SNEGSKA (reference sequence). The CDR3 here is CSAPSSGGAYNEQFF. The CDR3, as DNA: TGCAGTGCCCCATCGAGCGGGGGGGCCTACAATGAGCAGTTCTTC.

The J gene is TRBJ1-2, the V gene TRBV20-1; D possibly corresponds to TRBD1 (5 bases). The V end was cut by 2 bases, the J end by 6 bases, with 19 bases between. Germline CDR1 and CDR2: DFQATT and SNEGSKA (reference sequence). CDR3 length: 15 amino acids. This CDR3 is CSARKVSGPNHGYTF. The CDR3 region has the DNA TGCAGTGCTAGAAAGGTCTCGGGACCGAACCATGGCTACACCTTC.

This rearrangement joins TRBV5-1 to TRBJ1-4, with D perhaps matching TRBD1 (5 bases). CDR1 is SGHRS and CDR2 is YFSETQ in the germline V gene. The germline V and J ends were trimmed by 0 bases and 7 bases, with 10 bases remaining between them. This CDR3 region has 14 residues. In DNA, the CDR3 is TGCGCCAGCAGCTTGGTTCAGGGAGGTGAAAAACTGTTTTTT. As protein: CASSLVQGGEKLFF.